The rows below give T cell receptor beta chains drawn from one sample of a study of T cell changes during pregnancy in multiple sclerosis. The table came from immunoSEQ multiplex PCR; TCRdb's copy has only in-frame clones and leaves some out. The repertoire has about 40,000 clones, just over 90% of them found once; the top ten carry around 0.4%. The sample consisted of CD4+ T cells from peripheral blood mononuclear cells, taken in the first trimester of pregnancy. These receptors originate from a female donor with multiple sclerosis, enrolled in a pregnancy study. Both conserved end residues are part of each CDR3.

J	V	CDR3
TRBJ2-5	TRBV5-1	CASSLQGGQETQYF
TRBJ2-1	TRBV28	CASSLGLAGGWSQFF
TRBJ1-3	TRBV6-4	CASSTIRENSGNTIYF
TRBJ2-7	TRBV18	CASSPLTSGHEQYF
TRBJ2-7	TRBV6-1	CASMRDSLSYEQYF
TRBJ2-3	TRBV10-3	CAISKDRASTDTQYF
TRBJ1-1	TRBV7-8	CASSLETGGTEAFF
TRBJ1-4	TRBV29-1	CSSRDSLNEKLFF
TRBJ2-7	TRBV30	CAWSTGTGGGYEQYF
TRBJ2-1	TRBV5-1	CASSYEQGFSYNEQFF
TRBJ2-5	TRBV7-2	CASSLSGSETQYF
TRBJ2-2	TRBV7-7	CASSLTSGRAAGELFF
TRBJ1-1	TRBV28	CASRIDRDRGTEAFF
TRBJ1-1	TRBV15	CATSRGYQGNTEAFF
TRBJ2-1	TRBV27	CASSSDRYYNEQFF
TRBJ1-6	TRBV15	CATSRVGTGQGSPLHF
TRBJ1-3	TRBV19	CASGTPGNTIYF
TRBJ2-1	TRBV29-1	CSEHGGEQFF
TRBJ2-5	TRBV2	CASPKDRGRRETQYF
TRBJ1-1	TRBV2	CASSFLQGAGTEAFF
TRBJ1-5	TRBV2	CASSEVLGRGSLGNF
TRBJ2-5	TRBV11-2	CASSPGLAGAGETQYF
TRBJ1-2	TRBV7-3	CASSNMDSLDGYTF
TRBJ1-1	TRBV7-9	CASSLDRMNTEAFF
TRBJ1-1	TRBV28	CASRGAGLGNTEAFF
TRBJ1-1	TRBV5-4	CASRGQALNTEAFF
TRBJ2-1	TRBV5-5	CASSLVGQGAYNEQFF
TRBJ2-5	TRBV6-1	CASSGGLAGLQETQYF
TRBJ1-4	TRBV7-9	CASSLAGGAGEKLFF
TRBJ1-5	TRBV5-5	CASSLSGGVNQPQHF
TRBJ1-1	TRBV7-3	CASSLGTGTEAFF
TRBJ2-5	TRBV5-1	CASSFGNGVGETQYF
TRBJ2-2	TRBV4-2	CASSQVRPTAGELFF
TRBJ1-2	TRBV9	CASSSGSYTF
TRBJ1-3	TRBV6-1	CASSEVSGSSGNTIYF
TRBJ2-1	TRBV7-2	CASSLEGTSLGGEQFF
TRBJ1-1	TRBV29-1	CSVVVNTEAFF
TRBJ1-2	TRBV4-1	CASSLTARGGYTF
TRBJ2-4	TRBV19	CASSGARLTKNIQYF
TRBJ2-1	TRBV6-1	CASSLVQNEQFF
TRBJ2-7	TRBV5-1	CASSLEGGVSEQYF
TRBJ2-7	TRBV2	CASSQTSGSSYEQYF
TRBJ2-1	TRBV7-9	CASSFAGTSSSYNEQFF
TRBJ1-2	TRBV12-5	CASGLDRSRLHF